Listed here are 25 T cell receptor beta chains from one sample, sequenced in a study of graft-versus-host responses after intestinal transplantation. TCRdb keeps only in-frame clones here, not all; method: immunoSEQ multiplex PCR. Among 21,000 or so clones, approximately 92% were seen once, and the ten largest hold just over 5%. The input for sequencing was PBMCs, taken 65 to 70 days after intestinal transplantation. These TCRs come from a human patient who received an intestinal transplant, so some T cells may come from the graft donor.

The CDR3 coding sequence is TGCGCCAGCAGCTTGGGGCTAGCGGGGGGTGTAGAGACCCAGTACTTC. Translated, it gives CASSLGLAGGVETQYF. The chain carries TRBV5-1 and TRBJ2-5, with 11 bases identical to TRBD2. Germline V gene sequence: CDR1 SGHRS, CDR2 YFSETQ. V shed 0 bases, J shed 4 bases, and the junction held 5 bases outside the gene matches. CDR3 length: 16 residues.

The V gene is TRBV6-7, the J gene TRBJ2-7, with 13 bases fitting TRBD2. TRBV6-7 belongs to the ORF category, with a function that is uncertain. With 5 bases clipped from V and 2 bases from J, the junction kept 6 bases outside the gene matches. CDR3 length: 16 residues. The CDR3 spells CASSPLGTSGAYEQYF. The CDR3 nucleotides read TGTGCCAGCAGTCCCCTCGGGACTAGCGGGGCCTACGAGCAGTACTTC.

V is TRBV4-3 and J is TRBJ2-7; D is unclear. The CDR3 loop spans 13 amino acids. Deletions cut 0 bases from V and 6 bases from J, with 9 bases between. CDR1 and CDR2 from the germline V gene are LGHNA and YSLEER. The CDR3 spells CASSQDLGREQYF. CDR3 nucleotides: TGCGCCAGCAGCCAAGATCTGGGTCGCGAGCAGTACTTC.

This clone appeared once. The rearrangement joins TRBV4-1 to TRBJ1-4; D possibly corresponds to TRBD1 (6 bases). Trimming removed 1 base from V and 0 bases from J, with 9 bases in between. The CDR3 is 16 residues long. CDR1 is MGHRA, CDR2 YSYEKL, per germline. The CDR3 DNA is TGCGCCAGCAGCCAAGTGGCAGGGGCAACTAATGAAAAACTGTTTTTT. Protein: CASSQVAGATNEKLFF.

The rearrangement links TRBV11-2 to TRBJ2-5; no reliable D call. The J call is uncertain, as TRBJ2-7 better fits the DNA end. CDR3 length: 14 residues. The germline V gene encodes CDR1 SGHAT and CDR2 FQNNGV. CDR3: CASSLGAGSYEQYF. The CDR3 DNA is TGTGCCAGCAGCTTAGGTGCCGGTTCCTACGAGCAGTACTTC.

The rearrangement links TRBV21-1 to TRBJ1-1; the table names TRBD1, a call not compared with the DNA. TRBV21-1 is assigned pseudogene status. This CDR3 region has 13 residues. CDR3 region: CASTRGENTEAFF. The CDR3 nucleotides are TGTGCCAGCACCAGGGGCGAGAACACTGAAGCTTTCTTT.

V gene TRBV27 combines with J gene TRBJ2-7; 9 nucleotides align to TRBD1. Germline V gives CDR1 MNHEY, CDR2 SMNVEV (reference sequence). This CDR3 has 16 residues. The J segment lost 1 base and the V segment lost 5 bases, leaving 9 bases of the junction unmatched. This CDR3 reads CASSTRTGGESYEQYF. DNA for the CDR3: TGTGCCAGCAGTACGAGAACAGGGGGCGAGTCCTACGAGCAGTACTTC.

V is TRBV21-1 and J is TRBJ1-3. TRBV21-1 is deemed a pseudogene. The length of the CDR3 is 13 residues. This chain's CDR3 is CASSPLSGNTIYF. CDR3 DNA sequence: TGTGCCAGCAGCCCCCTCTCTGGAAACACCATATATTTT.

CDR3 nucleotides: TGTGCCAGCACCCCGACAGGGGGAAACACTGAAGCTTTCTTT. Its translation is CASTPTGGNTEAFF. The V call is TRBV9, the J call TRBJ1-1, with TRBD1 matching 9 bases. This CDR3 is built from 14 residues. Germline-derived CDR1 and CDR2 are SGDLS and YYNGEE. Trimming at V came to 6 bases and at J to 2 bases, leaving 5 bases not matched to a gene.

This chain connects TRBV19 to TRBJ1-2; D is ambiguous. This CDR3 contains 15 residues. V was shortened by 1 base and J by 2 bases, with 11 bases between the two germline ends. The germline V gene encodes CDR1 LNHDA and CDR2 SQIVND (reference sequence). CDR3 bases: TGTGCCAGTAGTATAGGGGGTCTGGGCAACTATGGCTACACCTTC. Residues: CASSIGGLGNYGYTF.

The chain carries TRBV4-3 and TRBJ2-7, with no clear D. The V gene lost 1 base and the J gene lost 0 bases, with 13 bases spanning the gap. The CDR3 is made up of 16 amino acids. Germline loops: CDR1 LGHNA, CDR2 YSLEER. The CDR3 protein is CASSQGTADSSYEQYF. DNA for the CDR3: TGCGCCAGCAGCCAAGGCACTGCAGATAGCTCCTACGAGCAGTACTTC.

V usage is TRBV18 and J usage is TRBJ1-3, with 8 bases lining up with TRBD1. The CDR3 is 16 amino acids. Germline CDR1 and CDR2: KGHSH and LQKENI. V shed 7 bases and J 1 base; nucleotides not matched to a gene: 9. The CDR3 DNA reads TGTGCCAGCTTTACCGGGACAGGCCCGTCTGGAAACACCATATATTTT. Protein sequence: CASFTGTGPSGNTIYF.

The chain employs TRBV19 and TRBJ2-2; D unresolved. The CDR3 extends over 12 amino acids. Germline V gene data show CDR1 as LNHDA and CDR2 as SQIVND (reference sequence). V shed 11 bases and J shed 4 bases, with 11 bases lying between them. In DNA form, the CDR3 reads TGTGCCGGGCAAGCTCTCACCGGGGAGCTGTTTTTT. This encodes CAGQALTGELFF.

The V call is TRBV4-3, the J call TRBJ2-5; perhaps TRBD1 as D (5 bases). Germline V gene lookup returns CDR1 LGHNA and CDR2 YSLEER. V was clipped by 1 base and J by 5 bases, with 14 bases between them. This CDR3 is built from 15 residues. The DNA of the CDR3 is TGCGCCAGCAGCCAAGGGTGGGCAGGGTTGGAGACCCAGTACTTC. It specifies CASSQGWAGLETQYF.

This chain links TRBV5-1 with TRBJ2-1; D ambiguous. The CDR3 spans 15 residues. Trimming stripped 1 base from V and 7 bases from J, with 15 bases between. Per the germline V gene, CDR1 is SGHRS and CDR2 is YFSETQ. The CDR3 loop is CASSLYGPLGNEQFF. CDR3 DNA: TGCGCCAGCAGCTTGTATGGGCCCCTCGGGAATGAGCAGTTCTTC.

This chain links TRBV11-2 with TRBJ2-7, with D uncertain. CDR3 size: 12 residues. The germline CDR1 and CDR2 sequences are SGHAT and FQNNGV. V was trimmed by 1 base and J by 5 bases, leaving 6 bases between them. CDR3 in amino acids: CASSLVVDEQYF. The CDR3 DNA reads as TGTGCCAGCAGCTTAGTGGTGGACGAGCAGTACTTC.

CDR3 coding DNA: TGTGCCTGGAGTGTACTGAAGGGCAGGGGGCGATCTGGGGCCAACGTCCTGACTTTC. It translates to CAWSVLKGRGRSGANVLTF. This chain links TRBV30 with TRBJ2-6; 8 bases fit TRBD1. Germline assignment: CDR1 GTSNPN and CDR2 SVGIG (reference sequence). This CDR3 is built from 19 residues. The V and J ends lost 0 bases and 1 base, in that order; junction bases with no gene match: 11.

The CDR3 DNA sequence: TGCAGCGTTGAAGTTAGTAGCGGGGGCTCTAACACCGGGGAGCTGTTTTTT. Its translation is CSVEVSSGGSNTGELFF. The chain uses TRBV29-1 and TRBJ2-2; 9 bases map to TRBD2. The V and J ends lost 1 base and 2 bases, in that order; junction bases with no gene match: 8. Germline V gene lookup returns CDR1 SQVTM and CDR2 ANQGSEA. This CDR3 has 17 amino acids.

The chain has TRBV4-1 and TRBJ1-3; D gene ambiguous. CDR3 length equals 15 residues. Trimming pared 0 bases from V and 4 bases from J, leaving 10 bases between. CDR1 is MGHRA and CDR2 is YSYEKL in the germline V gene. As DNA, the CDR3 is TGCGCCAGCAGCCAAGATGGAGGTAGGGGAAACACCATATATTTT. Its translation is CASSQDGGRGNTIYF.

The chain recombines TRBV5-6 with TRBJ1-1; D ambiguous. The CDR3 is made up of 14 amino acids. Trimming took 2 bases from V and 0 from J, leaving 8 bases between them. Germline CDR1 reads SGHDT; CDR2 reads YYEEEE. CDR3 sequence reads: CASSFGLLNTEAFF. CDR3 nucleotides: TGTGCCAGCAGCTTTGGACTGTTGAACACTGAAGCTTTCTTT.

The gene calls are TRBV19 and TRBJ1-1; the D is unclear. Per germline, CDR1 LNHDA and CDR2 SQIVND (reference sequence). This CDR3 has 14 residues. The V end lost 7 bases, the J end lost 1 base, and 13 bases lay between the germline ends. CDR3 sequence reads: CASTKGSANTEAFF. CDR3 in DNA: TGTGCCAGTACTAAAGGGAGCGCGAACACTGAAGCTTTCTTT.

This clone was detected once. V and J are TRBV27 and TRBJ2-7; possible D gene TRBD1, 6 bases. The CDR3 covers 16 residues. Trimming removed 2 bases from V and 0 bases from J, with 14 bases in between. The germline V gene has CDR1 MNHEY and CDR2 SMNVEV (reference sequence). CDR3 bases: TGTGCCAGCAGTTTAGCCTCAGGGGTCCGCTCCTACGAGCAGTACTTC. Its translation: CASSLASGVRSYEQYF.

The count of this clone is one. The chain couples TRBV11-3 to TRBJ1-1; D gene unclear. This CDR3 has 13 residues. Germline values: CDR1 SGHNT, CDR2 YENEEA. V shed 3 bases and J shed 5 bases, with 10 bases lying between them. CDR3 coding DNA: TGTGCCAGCAGCTTTGGGGAAGGAACTGAAGCTTTCTTT. Protein product: CASSFGEGTEAFF. Combining the CDR3 with reference TRBV11-3 and TRBJ1-1 gives the whole variable domain EAGVVQSPRYKIIEKKQPVAFWCNPISGHNTLYWYLQNLGQGPELLIRYENEEAVDDSQLPKDRFSAERLKGVDSTLKIQPAELGDSAVYLCASSFGEGTEAFFGQGTRLTVV.

The chain is built from TRBV7-9 and TRBJ2-7, with D perhaps being TRBD1 or TRBD2 (5 bases each). Germline lookup yields CDR1 SEHNR and CDR2 FQNEAQ (reference sequence). V was pared by 4 bases and J by 4 bases, with 20 bases between. CDR3 length: 16 residues. CDR3 protein: CASSSTEGPPFYEQYF. CDR3 DNA sequence: TGTGCCAGCAGCTCGACAGAGGGGCCCCCTTTTTACGAGCAGTACTTC.

The chain combines TRBV5-1 with TRBJ1-2; a weak D match, TRBD1 (5 bases). Germline lookup yields CDR1 SGHRS and CDR2 YFSETQ. CDR3 length equals 13 residues. With 0 bases removed from V and 2 bases from J, the gap between germline ends came to 5 bases. In DNA form, the CDR3 reads TGCGCCAGCAGCTTGGACAGGAACTATGGCTACACCTTC. It is translated as CASSLDRNYGYTF. Using reference TRBV5-1 and TRBJ1-2 for the parts outside the CDR3, the full variable domain is KAGVTQTPRYLIKTRGQQVTLSCSPISGHRSVSWYQQTPGQGLQFLFEYFSETQRNKGNFPGRFSGRQFSNSRSEMNVSTLELGDSALYLCASSLDRNYGYTFGSGTRLTVV.